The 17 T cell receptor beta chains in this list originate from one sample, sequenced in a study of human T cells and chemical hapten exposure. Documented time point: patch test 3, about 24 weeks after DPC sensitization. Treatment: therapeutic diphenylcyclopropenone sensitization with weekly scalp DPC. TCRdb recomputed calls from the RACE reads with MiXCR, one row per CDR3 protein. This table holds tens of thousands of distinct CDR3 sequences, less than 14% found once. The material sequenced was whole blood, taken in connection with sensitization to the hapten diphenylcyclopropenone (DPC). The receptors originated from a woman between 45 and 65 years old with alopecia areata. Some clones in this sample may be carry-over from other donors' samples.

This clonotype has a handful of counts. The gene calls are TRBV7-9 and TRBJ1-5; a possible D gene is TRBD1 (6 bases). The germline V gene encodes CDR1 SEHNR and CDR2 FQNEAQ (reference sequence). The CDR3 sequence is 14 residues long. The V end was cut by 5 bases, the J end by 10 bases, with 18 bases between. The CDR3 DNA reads TGTGCCAGCAGCGGAGGACAGTACAGAACCCCCCAGCATTTT. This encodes CASSGGQYRTPQHF.

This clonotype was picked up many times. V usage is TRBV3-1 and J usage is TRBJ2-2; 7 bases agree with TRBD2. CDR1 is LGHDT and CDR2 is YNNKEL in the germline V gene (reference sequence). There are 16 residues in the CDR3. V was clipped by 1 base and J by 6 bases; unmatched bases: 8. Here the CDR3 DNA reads TGTGCCAGCAGCCAAGTAGTGCCGGGAGGCTCCGGGGAGCTGTTTTTT. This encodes CASSQVVPGGSGELFF.

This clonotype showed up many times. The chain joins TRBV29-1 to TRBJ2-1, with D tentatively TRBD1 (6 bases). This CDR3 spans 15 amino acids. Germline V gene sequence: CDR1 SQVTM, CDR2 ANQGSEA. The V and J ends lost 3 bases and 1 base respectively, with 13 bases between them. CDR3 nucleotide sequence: TGCAGCGTTGACGGTGGCAGGGGATCCTACAATGAGCAGTTCTTC. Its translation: CSVDGGRGSYNEQFF.

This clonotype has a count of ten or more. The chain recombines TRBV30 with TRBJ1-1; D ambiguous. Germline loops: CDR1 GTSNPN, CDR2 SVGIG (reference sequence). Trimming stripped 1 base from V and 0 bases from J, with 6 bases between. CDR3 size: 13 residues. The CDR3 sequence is CAWSGAMNTEAFF. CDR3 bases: TGTGCCTGGAGTGGGGCAATGAACACTGAAGCTTTCTTT.

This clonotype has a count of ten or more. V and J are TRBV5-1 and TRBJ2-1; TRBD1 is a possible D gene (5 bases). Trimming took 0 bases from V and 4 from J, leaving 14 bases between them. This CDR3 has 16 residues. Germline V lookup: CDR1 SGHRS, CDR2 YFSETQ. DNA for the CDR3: TGCGCCAGCAGCTTGGCAAGGGGTAGCCCTTACAATGAGCAGTTCTTC. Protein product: CASSLARGSPYNEQFF.

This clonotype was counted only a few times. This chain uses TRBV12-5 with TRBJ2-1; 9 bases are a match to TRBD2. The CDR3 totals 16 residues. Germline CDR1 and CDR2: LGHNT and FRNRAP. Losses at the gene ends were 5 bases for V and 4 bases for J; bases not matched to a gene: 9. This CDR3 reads CASGRPGREGYNEQFF. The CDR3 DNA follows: TGTGCTAGTGGTCGACCGGGGCGGGAGGGATACAATGAGCAGTTCTTC.

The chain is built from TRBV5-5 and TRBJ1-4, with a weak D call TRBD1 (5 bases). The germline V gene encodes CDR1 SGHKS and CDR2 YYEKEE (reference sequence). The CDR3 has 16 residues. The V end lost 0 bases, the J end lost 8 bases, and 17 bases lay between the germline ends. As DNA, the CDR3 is TGTGCCAGCAGCTTGGTTCGGGTTTTGGGGCAGGAAAAACTGTTTTTT. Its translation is CASSLVRVLGQEKLFF. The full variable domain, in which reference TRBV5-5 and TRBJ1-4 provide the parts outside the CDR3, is DAGVTQSPTHLIKTRGQQVTLRCSPISGHKSVSWYQQVLGQGPQFIFQYYEKEERGRGNFPDRFSARQFPNYSSELNVNALLLGDSALYLCASSLVRVLGQEKLFFGSGTQLSVL.

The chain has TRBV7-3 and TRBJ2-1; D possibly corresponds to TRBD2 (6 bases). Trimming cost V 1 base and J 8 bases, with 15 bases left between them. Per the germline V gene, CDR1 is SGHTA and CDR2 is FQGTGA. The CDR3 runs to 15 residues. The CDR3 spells CASSLNGKTRDEQFF. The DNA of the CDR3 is TGTGCCAGCAGCTTAAACGGGAAGACTAGAGATGAGCAGTTCTTC.

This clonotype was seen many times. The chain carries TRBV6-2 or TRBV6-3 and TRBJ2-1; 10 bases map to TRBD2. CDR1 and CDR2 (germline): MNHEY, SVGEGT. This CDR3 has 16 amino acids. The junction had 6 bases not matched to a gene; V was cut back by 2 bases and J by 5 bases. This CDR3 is CASSYLLAGANNEQFF. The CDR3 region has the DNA TGTGCCAGCAGTTACCTTCTAGCGGGGGCAAACAATGAGCAGTTCTTC.

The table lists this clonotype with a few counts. CDR3 coding DNA: TGTGCCAGCAGCGCCCTGGGGGAGCTGTTTTTT. This translates into CASSALGELFF. This sequence joins TRBV3-1 and TRBJ2-2; D uncertain. The V gene's germline CDR1 is LGHDT and CDR2 YNNKEL (reference sequence). V was pared by 5 bases and J by 8 bases, with 6 bases between. The CDR3 has 11 amino acids. Full variable domain (missing parts from reference TRBV3-1 and TRBJ2-2): DTAVSQTPKYLVTQMGNDKSIKCEQNLGHDTMYWYKQDSKKFLKIMFSYNNKELIINETVPNRFSPKSPDKAHLNLHINSLELGDSAVYFCASSALGELFFGEGSRLTVL.

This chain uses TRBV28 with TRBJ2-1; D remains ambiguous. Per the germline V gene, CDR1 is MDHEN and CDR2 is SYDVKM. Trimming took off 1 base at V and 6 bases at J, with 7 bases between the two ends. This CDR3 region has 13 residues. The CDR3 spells CASSLSNPNEQFF. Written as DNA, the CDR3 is TGTGCCAGCAGTTTATCCAACCCCAATGAGCAGTTCTTC.

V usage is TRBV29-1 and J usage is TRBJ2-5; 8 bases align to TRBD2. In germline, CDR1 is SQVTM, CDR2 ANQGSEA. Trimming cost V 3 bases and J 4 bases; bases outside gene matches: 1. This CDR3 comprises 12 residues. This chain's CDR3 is CSVDREGETQYF. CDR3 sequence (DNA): TGCAGCGTTGATCGGGAGGGAGAGACCCAGTACTTC.

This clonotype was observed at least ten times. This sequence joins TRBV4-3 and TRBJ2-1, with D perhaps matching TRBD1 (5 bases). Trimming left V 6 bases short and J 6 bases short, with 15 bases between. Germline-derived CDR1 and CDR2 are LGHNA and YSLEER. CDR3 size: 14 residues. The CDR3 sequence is CASRKQDLVNEQFF. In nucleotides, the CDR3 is TGCGCCAGCAGGAAACAGGACCTGGTCAATGAGCAGTTCTTC.

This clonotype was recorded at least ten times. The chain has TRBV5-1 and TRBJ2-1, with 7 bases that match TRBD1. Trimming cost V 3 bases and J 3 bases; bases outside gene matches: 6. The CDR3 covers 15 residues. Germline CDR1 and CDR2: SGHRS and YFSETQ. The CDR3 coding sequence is TGCGCCAGCAGCTGGGCCGGGACAGACTACAATGAGCAGTTCTTC. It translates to CASSWAGTDYNEQFF.

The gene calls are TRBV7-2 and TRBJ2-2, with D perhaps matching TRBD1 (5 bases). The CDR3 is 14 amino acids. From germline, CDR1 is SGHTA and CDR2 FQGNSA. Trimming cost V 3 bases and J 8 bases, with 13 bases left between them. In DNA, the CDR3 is TGTGCCAGCAGCTTGGACACCGTTGTTGGGGAGCTGTTTTTT. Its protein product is CASSLDTVVGELFF.

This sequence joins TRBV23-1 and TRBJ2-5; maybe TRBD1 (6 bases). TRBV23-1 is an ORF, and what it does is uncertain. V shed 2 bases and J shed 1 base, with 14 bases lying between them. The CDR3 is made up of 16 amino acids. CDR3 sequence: CASSQEQGIGQETQYF. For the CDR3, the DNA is TGCGCCAGCAGTCAAGAACAGGGAATAGGCCAAGAGACCCAGTACTTC.

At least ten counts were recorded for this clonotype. The CDR3 coding sequence is TGCAGCGTTGGCGGGAGGGTCTACGAGCAGTACTTC. Encoded protein: CSVGGRVYEQYF. The V call is TRBV29-1, the J call TRBJ2-7; 9 nucleotides agree with TRBD2. Germline V CDR1 and CDR2: SQVTM, ANQGSEA. The V and J ends lost 4 bases and 3 bases, in that order; junction bases with no gene match: 1. The CDR3 extends over 12 amino acids.